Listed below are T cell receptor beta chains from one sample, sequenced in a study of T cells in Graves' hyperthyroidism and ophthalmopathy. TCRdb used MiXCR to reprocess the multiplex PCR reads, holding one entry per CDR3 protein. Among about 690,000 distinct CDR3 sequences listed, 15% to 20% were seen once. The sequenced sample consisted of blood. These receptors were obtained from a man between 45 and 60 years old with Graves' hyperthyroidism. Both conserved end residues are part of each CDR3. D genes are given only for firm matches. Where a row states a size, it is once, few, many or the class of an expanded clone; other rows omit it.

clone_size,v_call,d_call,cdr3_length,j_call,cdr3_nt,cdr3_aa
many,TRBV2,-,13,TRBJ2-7,TGTGCCAGCACCGGGACTGAGTTCTACGAGCAGTACTTC,CASTGTEFYEQYF
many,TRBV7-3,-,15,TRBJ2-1,TGTGCCAGCAGCTTAACCCCTGGCCCCCCCAATGAGCAGTTCTTC,CASSLTPGPPNEQFF
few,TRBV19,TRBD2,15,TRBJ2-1,TGTGCCAGTAGTACCGGGACTAGCGGAGTCAATGAGCAGTTCTTC,CASSTGTSGVNEQFF
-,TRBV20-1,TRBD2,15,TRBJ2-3,TGCAGTGCTAGAGGGACTAGCGGAGGGGGAGATACGCAGTATTTT,CSARGTSGGGDTQYF
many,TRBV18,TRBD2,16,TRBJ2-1,TGTGCCAGCTGCGAAAACCGACTAGCGGGAGATAATGAGCAGTTCTTC,CASCENRLAGDNEQFF
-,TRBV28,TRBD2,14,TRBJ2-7,TGTGCCAGCAGTTTGAGCCTAGCGGTCTACGAGCAGTACTTC,CASSLSLAVYEQYF
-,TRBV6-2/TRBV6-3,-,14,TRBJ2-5,TGTGCCAGCAGTATTTCGACAGCACAAGAGACCCAGTACTTC,CASSISTAQETQYF
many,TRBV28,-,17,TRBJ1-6,TGTGCCAGCAGTGGACAGTTCCCCTCGGTCTATAATTCACCCCTCCACTTT,CASSGQFPSVYNSPLHF
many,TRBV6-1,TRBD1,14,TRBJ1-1,TGTGCCAGCAGTGGCCGGGACAGGGTAACTGAAGCTTTCTTT,CASSGRDRVTEAFF
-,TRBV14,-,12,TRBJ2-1,TGTGCCAGCAGGCTAGCGAACAATGAGCAGTTCTTC,CASRLANNEQFF
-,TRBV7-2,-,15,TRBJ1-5,TGTGCCAGCAGCCACAGGGAGGGGGGCAATCAGCCCCAGCATTTT,CASSHREGGNQPQHF
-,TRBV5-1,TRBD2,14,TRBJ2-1,TGCGCCAGCAGCTTGGCGGGAGGAACCCGTGAGCAGTTCTTC,CASSLAGGTREQFF
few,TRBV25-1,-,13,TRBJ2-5,TGTGCCAGCAGTTTCAACACCCTAGAGACCCAGTACTTC,CASSFNTLETQYF
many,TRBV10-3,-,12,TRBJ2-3,TGTGCCATCAGGGCCGGGACAGATACGCAGTATTTT,CAIRAGTDTQYF
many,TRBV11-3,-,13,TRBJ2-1,TGTGCCAGCAGTTCTATTACAAGAAATGAGCAGTTCTTC,CASSSITRNEQFF
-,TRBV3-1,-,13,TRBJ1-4,TGTGCCAGCAGCCAATCCGTCGGCGAAAAACTGTTTTTT,CASSQSVGEKLFF
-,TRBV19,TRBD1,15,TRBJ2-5,TGTGCCAGCCAAACCGGACAGGGGGTACAAGAGACCCAGTACTTC,CASQTGQGVQETQYF
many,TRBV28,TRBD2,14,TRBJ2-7,TGTGCCAGCAGTCTAATCACCGGGACTAGCGACCGGTACTTC,CASSLITGTSDRYF